This passage covers 19 T cell receptor beta chains from one sample sequenced in a study of beta chain features in type 1 diabetes. As every portion of the isolated RNA was reverse transcribed, the sequencing read expressed TCRB transcripts. Clones were sequenced by immunoSEQ multiplex PCR, and TCRdb holds only the in-frame ones, with some missing. The sample shows about 220,000 clones, approximately 10% of them seen only once. Sequencing used central memory CD4+ T cells from blood. These receptors all come from a man younger than 35 in good health.

This clone showed up just a few times. V is TRBV19 and J is TRBJ2-1; D not resolved. CDR3 length: 13 amino acids. Deletions cut 2 bases from V and 0 bases from J, with 2 bases between. Germline loops: CDR1 LNHDA, CDR2 SQIVND (reference sequence). The CDR3: CASSISSYNEQFF. CDR3 sequence (DNA): TGTGCCAGTAGTATAAGCTCCTACAATGAGCAGTTCTTC.

This clone was observed a few times. The genes are TRBV19 and TRBJ1-5; 7 bases agree with TRBD1. CDR1 is LNHDA, CDR2 SQIVND, per germline (reference sequence). V shed 7 bases, J shed 9 bases, and the junction held 15 bases outside the gene matches. The CDR3 runs 15 residues. This chain's CDR3 is CASTDPFRGERPQHF. CDR3 bases: TGTGCCAGTACAGATCCCTTCAGGGGGGAGCGGCCCCAGCATTTT.

This clone has just a few counts. Written as DNA, the CDR3 is TGTGCCATCAGGGATGCCCGGGGGTCCTACAATGAGCAGTTCTTC. The encoded protein is CAIRDARGSYNEQFF. V gene TRBV10-3 combines with J gene TRBJ2-1; TRBD2 might be the D (6 bases). V lost 6 bases, J lost 1 base, and 13 bases lay in between. The CDR3 is made up of 15 amino acids. Per the germline V gene, CDR1 is ENHRY and CDR2 is SYGVKD.

This clone was observed many times. The V call is TRBV6-1, the J call TRBJ2-3; D is tentatively TRBD1 or TRBD2 (5 bases each). Per the germline V gene, CDR1 is MNHNS and CDR2 is SASEGT. Trimming stripped 6 bases from V and 7 bases from J, with 14 bases between. The CDR3 sequence is 13 residues long. This CDR3 is CASRTGGPNTQYF. Written as DNA, the CDR3 is TGTGCCAGCAGAACTGGGGGTCCTAATACGCAGTATTTT.

This clone was recorded a few times. CDR3 sequence reads: CASSARFGTDTQYF. The CDR3, as DNA: TGTGCCAGCAGCGCCCGGTTCGGCACAGATACGCAGTATTTT. The chain carries TRBV9 and TRBJ2-3; D call uncertain. Trimming left V 3 bases short and J 1 base short, with 9 bases between. The CDR3 runs to 14 residues. Germline CDR1 is SGDLS and CDR2 is YYNGEE.

The table lists this clone with a few counts. V usage is TRBV29-1 and J usage is TRBJ2-7; maybe TRBD1 (5 bases). This CDR3 has 11 amino acids. Trimming took 5 bases from V and 4 from J, leaving 9 bases between them. Germline lookup yields CDR1 SQVTM and CDR2 ANQGSEA. As DNA, the CDR3 is TGCAGCGTTCAAGGGGTATACGAGCAGTACTTC. This gives the protein CSVQGVYEQYF.

This clone was observed many times. This chain links TRBV20-1 with TRBJ2-1; D unresolved. Germline CDR1 reads DFQATT; CDR2 reads SNEGSKA (reference sequence). The CDR3 sequence is 11 residues long. As DNA, the CDR3 is TGCAGGATATCCTTGAGAAATGAGCAGTTCTTC. Translated, it gives CRISLRNEQFF.

The rearrangement joins TRBV5-1 to TRBJ1-2, with D unclear. In germline, CDR1 is SGHRS, CDR2 YFSETQ. V dropped 3 bases and J dropped 2 bases, with 8 bases sitting between them. The CDR3 has 13 residues. The CDR3 protein is CASSWNENYGYTF. CDR3 nucleotide sequence: TGCGCCAGCAGCTGGAACGAAAACTATGGCTACACCTTC. Full variable domain (rest looked up from reference TRBV5-1 and TRBJ1-2): KAGVTQTPRYLIKTRGQQVTLSCSPISGHRSVSWYQQTPGQGLQFLFEYFSETQRNKGNFPGRFSGRQFSNSRSEMNVSTLELGDSALYLCASSWNENYGYTFGSGTRLTVV.

This clone was found a few times. The chain employs TRBV7-8 and TRBJ1-4; D might be TRBD1 (5 bases). The CDR3 has 14 residues. Germline V CDR1 and CDR2: SGHVS, FQNEAQ. Trimming removed 8 bases from V and 3 bases from J, with 13 bases in between. The CDR3 nucleotides read TGTGCCAGCCCCGCGGGGCCGGCTAATGAAAAACTGTTTTTT. Amino acid sequence: CASPAGPANEKLFF.

The chain joins TRBV30 to TRBJ1-1; 8 bases align to TRBD1. The length of the CDR3 is 16 residues. In germline, CDR1 is GTSNPN, CDR2 SVGIG (reference sequence). V shed 3 bases, J shed 7 bases, and the junction held 16 bases outside the gene matches. The CDR3 bases are TGTGCCTGGAGCCGGGGACCGGGACAGGCGAATAATGAAGCTTTCTTT. Protein: CAWSRGPGQANNEAFF. The full variable domain, rest sourced from reference TRBV30 and TRBJ1-1, is SQTIHQWPATLVQPVGSPLSLECTVEGTSNPNLYWYRQAAGRGLQLLFYSVGIGQISSEVPQNLSASRPQDRQFILSSKKLLLSDSGFYLCAWSRGPGQANNEAFFGQGTRLTVV.

This clone was observed a handful of times. The rearrangement links TRBV2 to TRBJ2-1; tentatively, D is TRBD1 or TRBD2 (6 bases each). In germline, CDR1 is SNHLY, CDR2 FYNNEI. Between the trimmed V and J ends, which lost 6 bases and 12 bases, there was a span of 24 bases. CDR3 length equals 15 residues. Here the CDR3 DNA reads TGTGCCAGCAGCGATTTGGGGGGCCCAATGCCAGTGCAGTTCTTC. It is translated as CASSDLGGPMPVQFF. Filled out from reference TRBV2 and TRBJ2-1, the complete variable domain reads EPEVTQTPSHQVTQMGQEVILRCVPISNHLYFYWYRQILGQKVEFLVSFYNNEISEKSEIFDDQFSVERPDGSNFTLKIRSTKLEDSAMYFCASSDLGGPMPVQFFGPGTRLTVL.

This chain uses TRBV2 with TRBJ2-2; D is ambiguous. V was pared by 6 bases and J by 0 bases, with 8 bases between. From germline, CDR1 is SNHLY and CDR2 FYNNEI. CDR3 length: 14 amino acids. CDR3 sequence (DNA): TGTGCCAGCAGCCCGAACGCGAACACCGGGGAGCTGTTTTTT. Encoded protein: CASSPNANTGELFF.

This chain uses TRBV4-2 with TRBJ2-5; the match to TRBD2 covers 7 bases. J lost 2 bases, V lost 6 bases, and 3 bases had no gene match. CDR1 is LGHNA and CDR2 is YNFKEQ in the germline V gene. There are 13 residues in the CDR3. CDR3 DNA sequence: TGTGCCAGCAGAGGACTAGATCAAGAGACCCAGTACTTC. Residues: CASRGLDQETQYF.

The chain is built from TRBV7-2 and TRBJ2-7, with TRBD2 matching over 9 bases. CDR3 length: 15 residues. The germline CDR1 and CDR2 sequences are SGHTA and FQGNSA. Trimming removed 3 bases from V and 5 bases from J; junction bases left unmatched: 8. CDR3 nucleotides: TGTGCCAGCAGCTTGCTACCGGGACTAGCAAACGAGCAGTACTTC. Protein sequence: CASSLLPGLANEQYF. The entire variable domain, with the rest obtained from reference TRBV7-2 and TRBJ2-7, is as follows: GAGVSQSPSNKVTEKGKDVELRCDPISGHTALYWYRQSLGQGLEFLIYFQGNSAPDKSGLPSDRFSAERTGGSVSTLTIQRTQQEDSAVYLCASSLLPGLANEQYFGPGTRLTVT.

This chain joins TRBV7-2 and TRBJ2-3, with 8 bases identical to TRBD2. Germline V gene data show CDR1 as SGHTA and CDR2 as FQGNSA. CDR3 length equals 16 residues. V lost 8 bases, J lost 5 bases, and 15 bases stayed unmatched. CDR3 region: CASARRDGRAGDTQYF. Here the CDR3 DNA reads TGTGCCAGCGCTCGGAGAGACGGGAGGGCCGGAGATACGCAGTATTTT.

The gene calls are TRBV7-9 and TRBJ2-2; TRBD2 might be the D (6 bases). The CDR3 sequence is 14 residues long. V shed 4 bases and J shed 7 bases, with 13 bases lying between them. Germline V CDR1 and CDR2: SEHNR, FQNEAQ (reference sequence). CDR3 DNA sequence: TGTGCCAGCAGCTGGGGCTACGGGAGCGGGGAGCTGTTTTTT. Amino acids: CASSWGYGSGELFF.

This clone turned up a few times. The V and J genes are TRBV9 and TRBJ1-2; D remains ambiguous. Per germline, CDR1 SGDLS and CDR2 YYNGEE. This CDR3 spans 13 amino acids. Trimming removed 0 bases at V and 2 bases at J, with 5 bases between. In nucleotides, the CDR3 is TGTGCCAGCAGCGTAGATCAGAACTATGGCTACACCTTC. Translating gives CASSVDQNYGYTF.

On this clone: One end of the junction is discordant with germline, which a read error may explain. This chain uses TRBV7-9 with TRBJ2-3; D is possibly TRBD2 (6 bases). The CDR3 sequence is 13 residues long. The germline gives CDR1 SEHNR, CDR2 FQNEAQ (reference sequence). The CDR3 is CASSLGGRGTQYF. In nucleotides, the CDR3 is TGCGCCAGCAGCCTGGGGGGACGTGGTACGCAGTATTTT.

This clone turned up a few times. The CDR3 is CASSLDLGSSGRKSYNEQFF. The DNA of the CDR3 is TGTGCCAGCAGCTTAGACTTGGGTTCTAGCGGGAGGAAATCTTACAATGAGCAGTTCTTC. The gene calls are TRBV11-2 and TRBJ2-1; TRBD2 matches 11 bases. Germline V gene sequence: CDR1 SGHAT, CDR2 FQNNGV. Germline trimming cut 0 bases from V and 4 bases from J; bases unmatched to any gene: 14. This CDR3 region has 20 residues.